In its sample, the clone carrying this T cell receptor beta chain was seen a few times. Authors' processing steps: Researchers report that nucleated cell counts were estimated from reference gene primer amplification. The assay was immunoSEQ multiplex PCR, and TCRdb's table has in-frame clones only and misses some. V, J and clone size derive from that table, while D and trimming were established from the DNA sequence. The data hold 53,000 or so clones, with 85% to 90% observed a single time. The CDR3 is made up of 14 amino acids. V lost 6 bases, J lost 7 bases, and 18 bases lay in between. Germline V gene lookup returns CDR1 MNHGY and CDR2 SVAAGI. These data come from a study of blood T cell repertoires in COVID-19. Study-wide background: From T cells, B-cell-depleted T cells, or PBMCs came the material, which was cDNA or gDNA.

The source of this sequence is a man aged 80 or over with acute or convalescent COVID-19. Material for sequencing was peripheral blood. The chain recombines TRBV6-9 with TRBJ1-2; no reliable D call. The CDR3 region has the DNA TGTGCCAGCAGCCTGGATGAGGGTTCGTGTGGCTACACCTTC. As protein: CASSLDEGSCGYTF.